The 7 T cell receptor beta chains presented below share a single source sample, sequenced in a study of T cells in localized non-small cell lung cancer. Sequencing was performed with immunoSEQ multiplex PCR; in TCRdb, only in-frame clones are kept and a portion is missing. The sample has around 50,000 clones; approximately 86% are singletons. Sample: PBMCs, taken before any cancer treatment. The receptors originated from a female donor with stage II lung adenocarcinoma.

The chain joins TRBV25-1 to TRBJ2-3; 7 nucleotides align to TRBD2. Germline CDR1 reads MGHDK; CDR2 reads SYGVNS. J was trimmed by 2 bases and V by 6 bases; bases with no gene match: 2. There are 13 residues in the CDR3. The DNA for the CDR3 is TGTGCCAGCAGGGGGACTATCACAGATACGCAGTATTTT. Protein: CASRGTITDTQYF. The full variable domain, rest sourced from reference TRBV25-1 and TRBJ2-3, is EADIYQTPRYLVIGTGKKITLECSQTMGHDKMYWYQQDPGMELHLIHYSYGVNSTEKGDLSSESTVSRIRTEHFPLTLESARPSHTSQYLCASRGTITDTQYFGPGTRLTVL.

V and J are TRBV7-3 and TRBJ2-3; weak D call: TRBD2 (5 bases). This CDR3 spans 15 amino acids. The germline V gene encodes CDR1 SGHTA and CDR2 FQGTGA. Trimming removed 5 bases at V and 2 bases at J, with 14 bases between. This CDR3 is CASSPRVGDTDTQYF. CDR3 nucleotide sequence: TGTGCCAGCAGCCCGCGGGTCGGGGACACAGATACGCAGTATTTT.

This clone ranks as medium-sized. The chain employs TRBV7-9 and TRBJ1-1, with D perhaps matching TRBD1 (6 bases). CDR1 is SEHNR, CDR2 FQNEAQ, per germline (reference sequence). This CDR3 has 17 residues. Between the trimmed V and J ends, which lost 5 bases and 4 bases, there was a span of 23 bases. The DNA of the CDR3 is TGTGCCAGCAGCCTTCAGCAGGGGATACTCCAGGGCACTGAAGCTTTCTTT. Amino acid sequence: CASSLQQGILQGTEAFF.

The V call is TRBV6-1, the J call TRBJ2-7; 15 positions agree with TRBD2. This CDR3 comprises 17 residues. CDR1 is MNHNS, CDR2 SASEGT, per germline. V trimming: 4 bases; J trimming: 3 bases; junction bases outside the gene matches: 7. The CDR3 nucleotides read TGTGCCAGCAGTGCTGAGGGACTAGCGGGGGGTTTCTACGAGCAGTACTTC. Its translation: CASSAEGLAGGFYEQYF.

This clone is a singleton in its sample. In DNA form, the CDR3 reads TGTGCCACCAGCCGGGGACAGGCTCACGAGCAGTACTTC. Amino acids: CATSRGQAHEQYF. V and J are TRBV15 and TRBJ2-7, with TRBD1 identical over 8 bases. The CDR3 spans 13 residues. Trimming at V came to 5 bases and at J to 5 bases, leaving 5 bases not matched to a gene. The germline CDR1 and CDR2 sequences are LNHNV and YYDKDF (reference sequence).

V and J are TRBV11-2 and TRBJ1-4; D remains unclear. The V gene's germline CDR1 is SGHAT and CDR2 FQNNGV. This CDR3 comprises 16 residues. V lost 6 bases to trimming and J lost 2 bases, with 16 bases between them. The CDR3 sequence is CASSYSMGSTNEKLFF. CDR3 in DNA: TGTGCCAGCAGTTATTCTATGGGGTCCACTAATGAAAAACTGTTTTTT. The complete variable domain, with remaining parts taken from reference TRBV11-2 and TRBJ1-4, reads EAGVAQSPRYKIIEKRQSVAFWCNPISGHATLYWYQQILGQGPKLLIQFQNNGVVDDSQLPKDRFSAERLKGVDSTLKIQPAKLEDSAVYLCASSYSMGSTNEKLFFGSGTQLSVL.

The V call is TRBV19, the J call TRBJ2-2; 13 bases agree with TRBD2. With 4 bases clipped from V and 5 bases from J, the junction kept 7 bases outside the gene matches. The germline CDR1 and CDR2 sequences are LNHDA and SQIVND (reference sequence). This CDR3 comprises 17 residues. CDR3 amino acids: CASSRHLGLAGTGELFF. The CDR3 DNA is TGTGCCAGTAGTAGACACCTGGGACTAGCGGGGACCGGGGAGCTGTTTTTT.